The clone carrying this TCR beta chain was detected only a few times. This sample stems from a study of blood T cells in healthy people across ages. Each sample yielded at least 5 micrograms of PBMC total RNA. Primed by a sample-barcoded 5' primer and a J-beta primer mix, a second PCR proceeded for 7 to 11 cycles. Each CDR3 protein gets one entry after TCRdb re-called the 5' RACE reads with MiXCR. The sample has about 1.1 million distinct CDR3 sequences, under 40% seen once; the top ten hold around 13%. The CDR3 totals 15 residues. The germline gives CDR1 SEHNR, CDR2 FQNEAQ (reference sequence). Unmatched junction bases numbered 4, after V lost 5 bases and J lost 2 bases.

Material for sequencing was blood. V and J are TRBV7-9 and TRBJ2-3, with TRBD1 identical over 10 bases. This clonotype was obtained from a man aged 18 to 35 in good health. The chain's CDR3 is CASSRDRGNTDTQYF. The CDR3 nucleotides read TGTGCCAGCAGCCGGGACAGGGGAAACACAGATACGCAGTATTTT.